This T cell receptor beta chain is drawn from a study of cytomegalovirus exposure and HLA in healthy donors. Donors counted as nominally healthy when sampled, yet unrecorded immune exposures were likely. As for this clone: What it binds is not known.

Trimming took off 0 bases at V and 2 bases at J, with 11 bases between the two ends. CDR1 is LGHNA, CDR2 YNFKEQ, per germline. The CDR3 has 16 residues. Regarding the study as a whole: Rates of TCR association differed by HLA locus in a later analysis, with DRB1 highest and HLA-C lowest. Later analysis associated a missense DCLRE1C variant with TCR beta V- and J-gene trimming.

The PCR ran on 60 Vbeta and 13 Jbeta primers. Here immunoSEQ multiplex PCR was the method, and the copy in TCRdb shows in-frame clones only, minus some. Of about 150,000 clones detected, roughly 74% appear once; the ten largest clones hold 2.8%. V and J are TRBV4-2 and TRBJ1-5; a possible D gene is TRBD1 (6 bases). The TCR originated in a man in his late teens or twenties in good health and CMV-seronegative. Sequenced sample: PBMCs. CDR3 DNA: TGTGCCAGCAGCCAAGACAGGGGTGGGGGCAATCAGCCCCAGCATTTT. This encodes CASSQDRGGGNQPQHF.